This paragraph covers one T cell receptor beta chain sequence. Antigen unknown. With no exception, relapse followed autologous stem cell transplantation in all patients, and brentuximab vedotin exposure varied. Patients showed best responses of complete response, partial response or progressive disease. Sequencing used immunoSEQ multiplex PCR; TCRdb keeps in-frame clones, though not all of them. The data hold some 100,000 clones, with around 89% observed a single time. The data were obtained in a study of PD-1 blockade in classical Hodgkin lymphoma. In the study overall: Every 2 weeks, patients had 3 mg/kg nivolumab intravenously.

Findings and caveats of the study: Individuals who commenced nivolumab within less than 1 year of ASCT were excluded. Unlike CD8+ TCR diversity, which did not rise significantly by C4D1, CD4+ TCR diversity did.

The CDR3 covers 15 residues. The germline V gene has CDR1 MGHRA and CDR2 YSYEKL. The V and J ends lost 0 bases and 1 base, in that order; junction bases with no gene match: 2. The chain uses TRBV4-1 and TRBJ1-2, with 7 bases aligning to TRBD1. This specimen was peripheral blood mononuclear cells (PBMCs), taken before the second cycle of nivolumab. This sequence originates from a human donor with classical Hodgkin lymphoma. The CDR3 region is CASSQERDSNYGYTF. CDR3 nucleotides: TGCGCCAGCAGCCAAGAAAGGGACAGTAACTATGGCTACACCTTC.